These 13 T cell receptor beta chains came from one sample sequenced in a study of blood T cell repertoires in COVID-19. Only in-frame clones appear in the TCRdb table, and some are missing; sequencing was by immunoSEQ multiplex PCR. The sample includes fewer than 200,000 clones, over 60% seen only once; the top ten take 7% to 10%. Input material: peripheral blood. These receptors originate from a man aged 60-69 years with acute or convalescent COVID-19.

The J gene is TRBJ1-5, the V gene TRBV19; the match to TRBD1 covers 7 bases. Trimming took 0 bases from V and 1 from J; bases not matched to a gene: 12. CDR3 size: 19 residues. CDR1 is LNHDA, CDR2 SQIVND, per germline (reference sequence). This CDR3 is CASSIEPLQGLRSNQPQHF. As DNA, the CDR3 is TGTGCCAGTAGTATAGAACCGCTACAGGGGTTAAGGAGCAATCAGCCCCAGCATTTT.

V usage is TRBV29-1 and J usage is TRBJ2-1; D perhaps matches TRBD1 (6 bases). Germline V gene sequence: CDR1 SQVTM, CDR2 ANQGSEA. V was clipped by 3 bases and J by 6 bases, with 12 bases between them. The CDR3 contains 13 residues. The CDR3 nucleotides read TGCAGCGTTGACAGGGGCTCAGTCAATGAGCAGTTCTTC. Translating it yields CSVDRGSVNEQFF.

This clone turned up a few times. The V and J genes are TRBV7-3 and TRBJ2-3, with D maybe TRBD2 (6 bases). Germline CDR1 reads SGHTA; CDR2 reads FQGTGA. Trimming shortened V by 7 bases and J by 5 bases, and 19 bases separated the two germline ends. This CDR3 is 15 amino acids long. The CDR3 loop is CASTVQGGAGDTQYF. The CDR3 nucleotides read TGTGCCAGCACCGTTCAGGGCGGGGCGGGAGATACGCAGTATTTT.

This clone was detected only once. The chain couples TRBV7-9 to TRBJ2-1, with 9 nucleotides matching TRBD1. Losses at the gene ends were 5 bases for V and 8 bases for J; bases not matched to a gene: 4. The CDR3 sequence is 13 residues long. Germline V gene data show CDR1 as SEHNR and CDR2 as FQNEAQ (reference sequence). The CDR3 loop reads CASSRRQGDEQFF. The CDR3, as DNA: TGTGCCAGCAGCCGGAGACAGGGGGATGAGCAGTTCTTC.

The chain employs TRBV2 and TRBJ2-1; 9 positions agree with TRBD2. The CDR3 is made up of 14 amino acids. V lost 3 bases to trimming and J lost 8 bases; unmatched junction nucleotides: 5. Germline lookup yields CDR1 SNHLY and CDR2 FYNNEI. CDR3: CASSDNLAGYEQFF. The CDR3 DNA follows: TGTGCCAGCAGTGACAACCTAGCGGGGTATGAGCAGTTCTTC.

This clone was seen only a few times. V and J are TRBV19 and TRBJ2-2, with 12 positions matching TRBD2. Germline V gene sequence: CDR1 LNHDA, CDR2 SQIVND (reference sequence). The CDR3 consists of 17 residues. The ends lost 2 bases at V and 2 bases at J; junction bases unmatched: 3. The DNA of the CDR3 is TGTGCCAGTAGTATATCTAGCGGGGGGGCAAACACCGGGGAGCTGTTTTTT. Its protein is CASSISSGGANTGELFF.

This clone was detected only a few times. The rearrangement uses TRBV11-2 and TRBJ1-2; the D is unclear. The CDR3 contains 14 residues. The germline V gene encodes CDR1 SGHAT and CDR2 FQNNGV. Trimming cost V 4 bases and J 1 base, with 10 bases left between them. CDR3 sequence (DNA): TGTGCCAGCAGCTCCGGGTCGGGTAACTATGGCTACACCTTC. Its translation: CASSSGSGNYGYTF.

The chain has TRBV7-2 and TRBJ1-6; weak D call: TRBD1 (6 bases). V was cut by 3 bases and J by 10 bases, with 13 bases left in between. The CDR3 is made up of 14 amino acids. Germline lookup yields CDR1 SGHTA and CDR2 FQGNSA. CDR3 nucleotides: TGTGCCAGCAGCTTTCGGCAGGGGACCTCACCCCTCCACTTT. As protein: CASSFRQGTSPLHF.

The chain combines TRBV27 with TRBJ2-7; 7 nucleotides match TRBD1. The CDR3 covers 14 residues. V shed 4 bases, J shed 1 base, and the junction held 4 bases outside the gene matches. The V gene's germline CDR1 is MNHEY and CDR2 SMNVEV (reference sequence). The CDR3 reads CASSSRDSSYEQYF. CDR3 nucleotide sequence: TGTGCCAGCAGTTCAAGGGACAGTTCCTACGAGCAGTACTTC.

This chain links TRBV30 with TRBJ2-1, with D possibly matching TRBD2 (6 bases). V lost 2 bases and J lost 8, with 13 bases in between. The CDR3 has 13 residues. Germline V CDR1 and CDR2: GTSNPN, SVGIG (reference sequence). Here the CDR3 DNA reads TGTGCCTGGAGTATCCTAGCGTTGGATGAGCAGTTCTTC. It codes for CAWSILALDEQFF.

The chain joins TRBV5-1 to TRBJ2-2; maybe TRBD1 (6 bases). Trimming took 0 bases from V and 1 from J, leaving 10 bases between them. Germline-derived CDR1 and CDR2 are SGHRS and YFSETQ. This CDR3 region has 16 residues. In nucleotides, the CDR3 is TGCGCCAGCAGCTTGGGACAGGCTCAGAACACCGGGGAGCTGTTTTTT. Protein product: CASSLGQAQNTGELFF.

This clone was seen a handful of times. The chain links TRBV27 to TRBJ1-6, with 10 bases matching TRBD1. The trim removed 2 bases at V and 7 bases at J, leaving 2 bases unmatched. The germline V gene encodes CDR1 MNHEY and CDR2 SMNVEV (reference sequence). The CDR3 runs to 15 residues. CDR3 in DNA: TGTGCCAGCAGTTTAGACAGGGGGCTGAATTCACCCCTCCACTTT. Its protein product is CASSLDRGLNSPLHF.

The chain links TRBV14 to TRBJ1-1, with unresolved D. The germline gives CDR1 SGHDN, CDR2 FVKESK. V lost 4 bases, J lost 4 bases, and 10 bases lay in between. The CDR3 covers 13 residues. The CDR3 protein is CASSLTEGTEAFF. CDR3 DNA: TGTGCCAGCAGCCTTACGGAGGGCACTGAAGCTTTCTTT.